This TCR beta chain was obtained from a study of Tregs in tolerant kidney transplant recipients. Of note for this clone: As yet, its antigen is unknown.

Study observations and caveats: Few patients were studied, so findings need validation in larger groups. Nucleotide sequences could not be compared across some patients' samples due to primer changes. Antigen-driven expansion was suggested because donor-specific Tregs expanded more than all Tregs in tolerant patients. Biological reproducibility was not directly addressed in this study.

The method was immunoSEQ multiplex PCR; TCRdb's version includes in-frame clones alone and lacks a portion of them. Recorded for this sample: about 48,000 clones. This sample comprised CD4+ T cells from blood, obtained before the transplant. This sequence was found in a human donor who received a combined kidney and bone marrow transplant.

CDR3 loop: CASSQATEAFF. The sequenced part of the CDR3 DNA is TGTGCCAGCAGCCAAGCCACTGAA. V is TRBV11-2 and J is TRBJ1-1; D not certain. The read terminates 3 residues before the CDR3 end, so the remaining end is supplied by the germline J gene. The CDR3 has 11 residues. V was clipped by 5 bases and J by 4 bases, with 5 bases between them. Germline CDR1 reads SGHAT; CDR2 reads FQNNGV.